This entry is about one TCR beta chain. This record belongs to a study of blood T cell repertoires in COVID-19. Study as a whole: Both acute and convalescent COVID-19 samples were obtained from the United States, Italy and Spain. From T cells, B-cell-depleted T cells, or PBMCs came the material, which was cDNA or gDNA.

In the study's own analysis: Reference gene primer amplification gave estimated nucleated cell counts. Sequenced by immunoSEQ multiplex PCR; TCRdb stores in-frame clones only, minus some. That table supplies the V and J calls and clone size; D and trimming were determined from the DNA. This table holds 88,000 or so clones, 79% found once. The CDR3 is made up of 13 amino acids. The germline V gene encodes CDR1 SGHVS and CDR2 FQNEAQ. V gave up 8 bases and J gave up 6 bases; unmatched junction bases: 4. The clonotype comes from a human donor in a cohort sampled during active COVID-19. The sample was peripheral blood. This chain uses TRBV7-8 with TRBJ2-1; TRBD2 agrees at 10 bases. CDR3 nucleotides: TGTGCCAGCGGGACTAGCGCTACCAATGAGCAGTTCTTC. Translation gives CASGTSATNEQFF.